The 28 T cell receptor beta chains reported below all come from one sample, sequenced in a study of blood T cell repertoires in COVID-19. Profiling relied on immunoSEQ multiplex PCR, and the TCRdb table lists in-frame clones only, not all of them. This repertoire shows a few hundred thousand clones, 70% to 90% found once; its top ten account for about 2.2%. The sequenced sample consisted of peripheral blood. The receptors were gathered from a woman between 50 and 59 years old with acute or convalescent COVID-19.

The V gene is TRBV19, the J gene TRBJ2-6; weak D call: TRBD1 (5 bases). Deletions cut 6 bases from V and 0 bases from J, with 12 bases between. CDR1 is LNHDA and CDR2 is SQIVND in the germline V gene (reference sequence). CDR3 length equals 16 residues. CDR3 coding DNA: TGTGCCAGTAGGGACATCTCCCACTCTGGGGCCAACGTCCTGACTTTC. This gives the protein CASRDISHSGANVLTF.

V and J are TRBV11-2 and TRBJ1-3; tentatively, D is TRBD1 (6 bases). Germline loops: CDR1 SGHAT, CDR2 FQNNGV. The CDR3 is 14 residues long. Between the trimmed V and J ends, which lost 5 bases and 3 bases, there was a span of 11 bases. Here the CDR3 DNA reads TGTGCCAGCAGCGTCCAGGGACATGGAAACACCATATATTTT. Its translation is CASSVQGHGNTIYF.

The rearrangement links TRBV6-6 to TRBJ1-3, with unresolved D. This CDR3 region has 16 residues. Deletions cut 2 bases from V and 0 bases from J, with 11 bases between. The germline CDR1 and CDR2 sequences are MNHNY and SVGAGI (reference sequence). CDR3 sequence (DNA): TGTGCCAGCAGTTACAAGGGAGGTCTCTCTGGAAACACCATATATTTT. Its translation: CASSYKGGLSGNTIYF.

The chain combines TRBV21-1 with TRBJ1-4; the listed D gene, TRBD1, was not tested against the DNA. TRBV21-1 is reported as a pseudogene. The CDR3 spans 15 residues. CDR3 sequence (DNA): TGTGCCAGCAGCAAAAGACAGGGGAATCATGAAAAACTGTTTTTT. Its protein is CASSKRQGNHEKLFF.

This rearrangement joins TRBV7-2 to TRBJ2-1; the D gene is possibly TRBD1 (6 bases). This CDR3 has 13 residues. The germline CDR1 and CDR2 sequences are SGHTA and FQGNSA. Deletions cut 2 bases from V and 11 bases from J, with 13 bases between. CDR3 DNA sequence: TGTGCCAGCAGCTTACTATCGGGACACAAGCAGTTCTTC. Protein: CASSLLSGHKQFF.

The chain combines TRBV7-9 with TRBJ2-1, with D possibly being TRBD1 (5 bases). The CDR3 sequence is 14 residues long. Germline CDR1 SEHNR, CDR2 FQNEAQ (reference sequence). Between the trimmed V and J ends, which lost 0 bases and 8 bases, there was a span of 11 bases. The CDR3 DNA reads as TGTGCCAGCAGCTTAGCGCTGGGCAGGGATGAGCAGTTCTTC. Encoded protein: CASSLALGRDEQFF.

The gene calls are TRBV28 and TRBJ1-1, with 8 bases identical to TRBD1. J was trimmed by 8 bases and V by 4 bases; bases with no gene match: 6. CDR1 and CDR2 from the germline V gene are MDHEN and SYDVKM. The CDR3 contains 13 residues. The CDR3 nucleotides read TGTGCCAGCAGTTCTCGGACAGGGAGGGAAGCTTTCTTT. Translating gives CASSSRTGREAFF.

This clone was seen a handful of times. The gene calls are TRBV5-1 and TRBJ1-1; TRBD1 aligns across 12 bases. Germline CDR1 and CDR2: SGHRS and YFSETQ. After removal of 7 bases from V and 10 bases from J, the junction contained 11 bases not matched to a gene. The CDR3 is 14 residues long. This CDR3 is CASGVPGQGAPAFF. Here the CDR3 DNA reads TGCGCCAGCGGGGTCCCGGGACAGGGGGCCCCAGCTTTCTTT.

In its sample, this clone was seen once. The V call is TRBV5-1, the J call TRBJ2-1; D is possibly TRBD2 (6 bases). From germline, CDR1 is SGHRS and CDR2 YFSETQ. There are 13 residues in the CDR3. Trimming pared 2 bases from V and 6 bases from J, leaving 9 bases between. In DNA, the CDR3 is TGCGCCAGCAGCTTCGGGACTCCCAATGAGCAGTTCTTC. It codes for CASSFGTPNEQFF. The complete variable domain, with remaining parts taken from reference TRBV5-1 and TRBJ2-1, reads KAGVTQTPRYLIKTRGQQVTLSCSPISGHRSVSWYQQTPGQGLQFLFEYFSETQRNKGNFPGRFSGRQFSNSRSEMNVSTLELGDSALYLCASSFGTPNEQFFGPGTRLTVL.

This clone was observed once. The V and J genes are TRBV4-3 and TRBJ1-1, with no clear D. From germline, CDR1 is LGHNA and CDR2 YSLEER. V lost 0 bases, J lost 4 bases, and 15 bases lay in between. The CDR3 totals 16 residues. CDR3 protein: CASSQDTLARGTEAFF. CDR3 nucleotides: TGCGCCAGCAGCCAAGATACGTTGGCTCGGGGCACTGAAGCTTTCTTT.

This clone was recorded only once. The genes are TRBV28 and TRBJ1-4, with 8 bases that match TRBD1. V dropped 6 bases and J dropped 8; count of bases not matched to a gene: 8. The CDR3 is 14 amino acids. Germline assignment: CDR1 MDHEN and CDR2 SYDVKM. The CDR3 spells CASRQDRDGEKLFF. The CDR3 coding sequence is TGTGCCAGCAGACAGGACAGGGATGGGGAAAAACTGTTTTTT.

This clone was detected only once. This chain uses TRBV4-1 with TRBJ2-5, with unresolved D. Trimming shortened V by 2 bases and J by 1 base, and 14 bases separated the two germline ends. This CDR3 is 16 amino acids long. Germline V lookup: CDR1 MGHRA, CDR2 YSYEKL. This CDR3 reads CASSQNLKGAQETQYF. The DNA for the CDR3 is TGCGCCAGCAGCCAAAATCTCAAAGGAGCCCAAGAGACCCAGTACTTC.

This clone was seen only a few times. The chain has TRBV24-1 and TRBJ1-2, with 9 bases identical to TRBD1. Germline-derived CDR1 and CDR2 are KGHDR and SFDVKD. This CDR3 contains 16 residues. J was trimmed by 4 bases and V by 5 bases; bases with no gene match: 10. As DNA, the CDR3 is TGTGCCACCAGTGCGGGGAATCCGGACAGGGGCTATGGCTACACCTTC. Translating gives CATSAGNPDRGYGYTF.

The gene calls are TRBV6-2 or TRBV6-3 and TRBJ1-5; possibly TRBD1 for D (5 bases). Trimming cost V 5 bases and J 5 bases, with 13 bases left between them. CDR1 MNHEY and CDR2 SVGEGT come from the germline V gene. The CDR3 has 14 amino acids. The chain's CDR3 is CASSVQGFDQPQHF. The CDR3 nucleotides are TGTGCCAGCAGTGTTCAGGGATTCGATCAGCCCCAGCATTTT.

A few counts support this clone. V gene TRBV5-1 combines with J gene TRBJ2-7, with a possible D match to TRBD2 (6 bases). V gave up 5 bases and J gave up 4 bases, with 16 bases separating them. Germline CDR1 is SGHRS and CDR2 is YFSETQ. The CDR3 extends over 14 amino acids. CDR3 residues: CASRSSGTSYEQYF. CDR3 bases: TGCGCCAGCAGAAGTAGCGGAACTTCTTACGAGCAGTACTTC.

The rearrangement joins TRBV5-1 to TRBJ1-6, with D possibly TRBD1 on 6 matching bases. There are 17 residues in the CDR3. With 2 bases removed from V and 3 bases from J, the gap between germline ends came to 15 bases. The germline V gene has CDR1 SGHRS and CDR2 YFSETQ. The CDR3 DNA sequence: TGCGCCAGCAGCTTACCCGAGACAGGAAACTATAATTCACCCCTCCACTTT. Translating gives CASSLPETGNYNSPLHF.

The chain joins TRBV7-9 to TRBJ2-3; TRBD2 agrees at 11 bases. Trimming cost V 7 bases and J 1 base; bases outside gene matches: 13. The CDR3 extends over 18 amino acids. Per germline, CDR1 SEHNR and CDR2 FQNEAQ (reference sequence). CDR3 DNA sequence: TGTGCCAGCAACCAAATTAGCGGGAGGGCGAATGGCACAGATACGCAGTATTTT. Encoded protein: CASNQISGRANGTDTQYF.

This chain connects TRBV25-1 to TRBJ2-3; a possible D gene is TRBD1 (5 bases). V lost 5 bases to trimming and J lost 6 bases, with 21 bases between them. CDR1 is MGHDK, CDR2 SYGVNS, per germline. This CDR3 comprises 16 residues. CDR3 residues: CASSPLGDMGLDTQYF. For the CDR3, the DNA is TGTGCCAGCAGTCCCCTAGGGGATATGGGCCTGGATACGCAGTATTTT.

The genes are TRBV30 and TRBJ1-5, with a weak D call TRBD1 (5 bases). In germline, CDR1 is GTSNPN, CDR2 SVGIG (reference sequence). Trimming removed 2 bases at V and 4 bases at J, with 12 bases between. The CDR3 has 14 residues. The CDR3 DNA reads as TGTGCCTGGAGTAGGCTTGGGGGGAATCAGCCCCAGCATTTT. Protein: CAWSRLGGNQPQHF.

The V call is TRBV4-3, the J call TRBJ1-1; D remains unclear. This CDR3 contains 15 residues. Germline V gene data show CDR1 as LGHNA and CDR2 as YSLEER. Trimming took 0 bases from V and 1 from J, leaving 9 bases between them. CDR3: CASSQDLAENTEAFF. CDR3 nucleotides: TGCGCCAGCAGCCAAGATCTGGCGGAGAACACTGAAGCTTTCTTT.

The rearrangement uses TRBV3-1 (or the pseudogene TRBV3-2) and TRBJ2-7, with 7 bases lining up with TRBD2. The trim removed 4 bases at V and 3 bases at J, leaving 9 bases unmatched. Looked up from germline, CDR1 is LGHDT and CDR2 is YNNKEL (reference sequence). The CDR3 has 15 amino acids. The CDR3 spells CASSLRSGVYYEQYF. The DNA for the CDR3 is TGTGCCAGCAGCCTGCGAAGCGGGGTTTACTACGAGCAGTACTTC.

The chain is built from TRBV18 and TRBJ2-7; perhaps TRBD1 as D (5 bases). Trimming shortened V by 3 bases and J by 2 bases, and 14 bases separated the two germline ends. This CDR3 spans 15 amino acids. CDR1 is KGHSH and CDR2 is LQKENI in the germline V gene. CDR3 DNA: TGTGCCAGCTCACCTGCCCAGGGAAGCCCCTACGAGCAGTACTTC. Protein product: CASSPAQGSPYEQYF.

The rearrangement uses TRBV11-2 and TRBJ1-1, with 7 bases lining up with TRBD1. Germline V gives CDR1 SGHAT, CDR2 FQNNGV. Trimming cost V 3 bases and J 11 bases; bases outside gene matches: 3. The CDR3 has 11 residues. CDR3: CASSLEGAAFF. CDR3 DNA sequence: TGTGCCAGCAGCTTGGAGGGGGCGGCTTTCTTT.

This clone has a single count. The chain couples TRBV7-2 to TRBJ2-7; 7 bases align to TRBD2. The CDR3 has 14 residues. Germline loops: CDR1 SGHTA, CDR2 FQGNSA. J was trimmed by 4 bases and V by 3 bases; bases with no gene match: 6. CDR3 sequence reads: CASSFRAGEYEQYF. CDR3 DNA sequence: TGTGCCAGCAGCTTTAGGGCGGGAGAATACGAGCAGTACTTC.

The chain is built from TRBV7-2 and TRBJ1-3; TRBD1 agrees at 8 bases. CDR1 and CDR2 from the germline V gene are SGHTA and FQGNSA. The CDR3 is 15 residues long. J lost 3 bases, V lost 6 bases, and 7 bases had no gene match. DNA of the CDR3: TGTGCCAGCAGACCTCAGGGGGCAGGTGGAAACACCATATATTTT. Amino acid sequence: CASRPQGAGGNTIYF.

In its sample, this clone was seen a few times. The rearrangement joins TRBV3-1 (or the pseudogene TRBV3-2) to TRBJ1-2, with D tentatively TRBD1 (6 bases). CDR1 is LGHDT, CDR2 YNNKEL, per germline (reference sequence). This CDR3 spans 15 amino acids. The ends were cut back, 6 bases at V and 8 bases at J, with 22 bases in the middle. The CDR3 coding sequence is TGTGCCAGCAGTGCGGGCGTCGGGGGGCTGGGCGGCTACACCTTC. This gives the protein CASSAGVGGLGGYTF.

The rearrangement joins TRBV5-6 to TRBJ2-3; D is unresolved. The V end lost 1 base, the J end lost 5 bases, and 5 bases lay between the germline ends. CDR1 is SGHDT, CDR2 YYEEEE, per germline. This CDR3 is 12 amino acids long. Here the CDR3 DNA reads TGTGCCAGCAGCTTGTACGGAGATACGCAGTATTTT. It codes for CASSLYGDTQYF.

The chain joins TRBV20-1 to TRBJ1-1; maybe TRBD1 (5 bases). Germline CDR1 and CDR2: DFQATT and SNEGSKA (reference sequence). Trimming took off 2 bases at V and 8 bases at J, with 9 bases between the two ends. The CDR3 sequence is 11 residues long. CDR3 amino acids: CSARWGGEAFF. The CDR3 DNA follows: TGCAGTGCTAGATGGGGGGGGGAAGCTTTCTTT.